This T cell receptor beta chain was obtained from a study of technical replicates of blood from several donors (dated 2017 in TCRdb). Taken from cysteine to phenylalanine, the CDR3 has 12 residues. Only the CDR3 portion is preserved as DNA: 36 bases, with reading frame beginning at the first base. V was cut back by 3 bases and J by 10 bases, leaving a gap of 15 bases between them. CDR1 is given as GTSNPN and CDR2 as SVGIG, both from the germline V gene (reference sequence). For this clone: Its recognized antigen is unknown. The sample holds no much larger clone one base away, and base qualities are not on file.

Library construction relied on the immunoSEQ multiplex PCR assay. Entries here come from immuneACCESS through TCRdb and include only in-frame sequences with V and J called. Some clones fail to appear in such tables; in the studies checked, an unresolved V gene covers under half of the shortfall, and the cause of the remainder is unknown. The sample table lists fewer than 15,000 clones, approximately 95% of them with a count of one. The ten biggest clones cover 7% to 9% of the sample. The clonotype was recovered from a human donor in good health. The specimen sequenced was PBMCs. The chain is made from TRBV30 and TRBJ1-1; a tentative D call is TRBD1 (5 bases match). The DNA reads TGTGCCTGGAGAGGAAGGTGGGGGGGAGCTTTCTTT. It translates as CAWRGRWGGAFF. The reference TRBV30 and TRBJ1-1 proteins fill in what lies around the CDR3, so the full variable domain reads SQTIHQWPATLVQPVGSPLSLECTVEGTSNPNLYWYRQAAGRGLQLLFYSVGIGQISSEVPQNLSASRPQDRQFILSSKKLLLSDSGFYLCAWRGRWGGAFFGQGTRLTVV.